One sample yielded the 17 T cell receptor beta chains listed below, sequenced in a study of blood T cell repertoires in COVID-19. Here immunoSEQ multiplex PCR was the method, and the copy in TCRdb shows in-frame clones only, minus some. The sample includes 250,000 to 300,000 clones, about 80% of them seen just once. Material: peripheral blood. The receptors shown here come from a woman of 80 years or more with acute or convalescent COVID-19.

The chain has TRBV20-1 and TRBJ2-7; the D gene is possibly TRBD2 (5 bases). CDR1 and CDR2 from the germline V gene are DFQATT and SNEGSKA (reference sequence). This CDR3 has 14 amino acids. Trimming removed 3 bases at V and 3 bases at J, with 15 bases between. The CDR3 loop reads CSASSPLGVYEQYF. The CDR3 DNA reads TGCAGTGCTAGTTCCCCCCTCGGGGTCTACGAGCAGTACTTC.

The rearrangement joins TRBV27 to TRBJ1-2; 8 nucleotides match TRBD1. This CDR3 comprises 14 residues. J gave up 4 bases and V 6 bases, and 7 bases lay outside the gene matches. From germline, CDR1 is MNHEY and CDR2 SMNVEV (reference sequence). The CDR3 spells CASSRGTGGYGYTF. CDR3 coding DNA: TGTGCCAGCAGCCGAGGGACAGGAGGCTATGGCTACACCTTC.

This clone was observed many times. The sample has other DNA sequences that encode this CDR3 too. The chain employs TRBV11-2 and TRBJ2-3; the D is unclear. The CDR3 is 12 amino acids. From germline, CDR1 is SGHAT and CDR2 FQNNGV. Trimming took 5 bases from V and 1 from J, leaving 4 bases between them. CDR3 DNA sequence: TGTGCCAGCAGCAGCGGCACAGATACGCAGTATTTT. Translated: CASSSGTDTQYF.

The V and J genes are TRBV25-1 and TRBJ1-1; D gene uncertain. This CDR3 is built from 12 residues. Trimming left V 2 bases short and J 7 bases short, with 8 bases between. Germline CDR1 MGHDK, CDR2 SYGVNS. CDR3 sequence reads: CASSEPGHEAFF. The DNA of the CDR3 is TGTGCCAGCAGTGAACCAGGCCATGAAGCTTTCTTT.

V and J are TRBV4-2 and TRBJ1-2; possibly TRBD1 for D (5 bases). V was pared by 0 bases and J by 3 bases, with 8 bases between. The CDR3 contains 14 residues. Germline assignment: CDR1 LGHNA and CDR2 YNFKEQ. CDR3 in amino acids: CASSQDPRDYGYTF. Written as DNA, the CDR3 is TGTGCCAGCAGCCAAGATCCCAGGGACTATGGCTACACCTTC.

This clone was recorded a few times. The chain has TRBV3-1 (or the pseudogene TRBV3-2) and TRBJ2-7; D perhaps matches TRBD2 (6 bases). Per germline, CDR1 LGHDT and CDR2 YNNKEL (reference sequence). The CDR3 spans 14 residues. V was shortened by 4 bases and J by 3 bases, with 13 bases between the two germline ends. The CDR3 nucleotides are TGTGCCAGCAGCCTCCTCGGGACTGACTACGAGCAGTACTTC. Translating gives CASSLLGTDYEQYF.

The chain couples TRBV4-3 to TRBJ2-1, with 13 bases lining up with TRBD2. Germline CDR1 reads LGHNA; CDR2 reads YSLEER. V was clipped by 1 base and J by 5 bases; unmatched bases: 2. The CDR3 totals 16 residues. In DNA form, the CDR3 reads TGCGCCAGCAGCCAAGGGGGACTAGCGGGAAACAATGAGCAGTTCTTC. Translated, it gives CASSQGGLAGNNEQFF.

This clone was detected many times. This chain links TRBV5-6 with TRBJ1-2; TRBD1 might be the D (5 bases). Germline CDR1 reads SGHDT; CDR2 reads YYEEEE. The V end was cut by 2 bases, the J end by 5 bases, with 19 bases between. The CDR3 spans 16 residues. The CDR3 reads CASSFSRRRGGYGYTF. For the CDR3, the DNA is TGTGCCAGCAGCTTTTCCCGTCGGAGGGGAGGTTATGGCTACACCTTC.

The rearrangement joins TRBV19 to TRBJ1-1, with no clear D. Per germline, CDR1 LNHDA and CDR2 SQIVND (reference sequence). This CDR3 has 17 residues. The ends were cut back, 1 base at V and 1 base at J, with 16 bases in the middle. The CDR3 bases are TGTGCCAGTAGTATAGCCCCTGAGAGGCGCAGGAACACTGAAGCTTTCTTT. Protein: CASSIAPERRRNTEAFF.

About this clone: Mismatch with germline at one junction end may stem from a read error. The rearrangement uses TRBV5-4 and TRBJ2-3, with 14 bases aligning to TRBD2. Germline CDR1 is SGHNT and CDR2 is YYREEE (reference sequence). The CDR3 is 14 amino acids. The CDR3 region has the DNA TGTGCCAGCAGCTTTGGGACTAGCGGGGGCCAGATTACCTTT. Encoded protein: CASSFGTSGGQITF.

This clone was picked up many times. V is TRBV19 and J is TRBJ1-3; D is perhaps TRBD1 (6 bases). CDR1 and CDR2 from the germline V gene are LNHDA and SQIVND (reference sequence). The CDR3 loop spans 14 amino acids. Deletions cut 8 bases from V and 7 bases from J, with 18 bases between. The CDR3 loop reads CASGVGGLPNTIYF. The CDR3, as DNA: TGTGCCAGTGGAGTAGGGGGTCTGCCGAACACCATATATTTT. The full variable domain, completed using reference TRBV19 and TRBJ1-3, is DGGITQSPKYLFRKEGQNVTLSCEQNLNHDAMYWYRQDPGQGLRLIYYSQIVNDFQKGDIAEGYSVSREKKESFPLTVTSAQKNPTAFYLCASGVGGLPNTIYFGEGSWLTVV.

This clone appeared a few times. One end of the junction fails to match germline, which may point to a read error. The chain joins TRBV6-5 to TRBJ1-2, with a tentative D call TRBD1 (6 bases). Germline V gene sequence: CDR1 MNHEY, CDR2 SVGAGI. The CDR3 is 14 residues long. As DNA, the CDR3 is TGTGCCAGCAGTTACACCCTTCCCCGAACAGGGATCTACTTC. Protein product: CASSYTLPRTGIYF.

The chain carries TRBV2 and TRBJ2-7; 7 bases map to TRBD1. The length of the CDR3 is 13 residues. V lost 5 bases and J lost 2; bases outside the gene matches: 3. CDR1 SNHLY and CDR2 FYNNEI come from the germline V gene. Here the CDR3 reads CASSKDRAYEQYF. The CDR3 region has the DNA TGTGCCAGCAGTAAAGACAGGGCCTACGAGCAGTACTTC. Full variable domain (missing parts from reference TRBV2 and TRBJ2-7): EPEVTQTPSHQVTQMGQEVILRCVPISNHLYFYWYRQILGQKVEFLVSFYNNEISEKSEIFDDQFSVERPDGSNFTLKIRSTKLEDSAMYFCASSKDRAYEQYFGPGTRLTVT.

V is TRBV9 and J is TRBJ2-1; D not certain. V was pared by 4 bases and J by 6 bases, with 8 bases between. Per the germline V gene, CDR1 is SGDLS and CDR2 is YYNGEE. The CDR3 length is 12 residues. The DNA of the CDR3 is TGTGCCAGCAGCTCACCACTCAATGAGCAGTTCTTC. This codes for CASSSPLNEQFF.

The chain joins TRBV7-8 to TRBJ1-6; 7 nucleotides agree with TRBD1. CDR1 and CDR2 from the germline V gene are SGHVS and FQNEAQ. Trimming removed 0 bases from V and 11 bases from J; junction bases left unmatched: 10. The CDR3 has 16 amino acids. The CDR3 DNA is TGTGCCAGCAGCTTAGCGCGCGCAGGGGGAACGCCACCCCTCCACTTT. This encodes CASSLARAGGTPPLHF.

The chain carries TRBV11-1 and TRBJ2-2; D possibly corresponds to TRBD2 (6 bases). Trimming took 1 base from V and 3 from J, leaving 12 bases between them. Germline V CDR1 and CDR2: SGHAT, FQDESV (reference sequence). The CDR3 covers 16 residues. CDR3 sequence: CASSLGKERDTGELFF. In nucleotides, the CDR3 is TGTGCCAGCAGCTTAGGTAAGGAGCGGGACACCGGGGAGCTGTTTTTT.

The V call is TRBV18, the J call TRBJ1-2; D not resolved. Trimming removed 2 bases from V and 4 bases from J, with 11 bases in between. In germline, CDR1 is KGHSH, CDR2 LQKENI. CDR3 length: 14 residues. The CDR3 loop reads CASSPSTETYGYTF. The CDR3 nucleotides are TGTGCCAGCTCACCATCCACAGAGACCTATGGCTACACCTTC. The full variable domain, its missing parts supplied by reference TRBV18 and TRBJ1-2, is NAGVMQNPRHLVRRRGQEARLRCSPMKGHSHVYWYRQLPEEGLKFMVYLQKENIIDESGMPKERFSAEFPKEGPSILRIQQVVRGDSAAYFCASSPSTETYGYTFGSGTRLTVV.